This TCR beta chain was sequenced for a study of brain T cells in children with intractable seizures. The study's findings and limits: Pre-surgery blood may have been undersampled, hiding some clones.

Sequencing was limited to surgery cases with top T cell transcript signatures in brain tissue. At least one anti-epileptic drug was given before surgery. Only in-frame clones appear in the TCRdb table, and some are missing; sequencing was by immunoSEQ multiplex PCR. The sample yields tens of thousands of clones, just over 90% seen once. The germline CDR1 and CDR2 sequences are LNHDA and SQIVND (reference sequence). The CDR3 consists of 15 residues. The V gene end was trimmed by 3 bases and the J gene end by 4 bases; junction bases not matched to a gene: 8. As concerns this clone: As yet, its antigen is unknown.

The TCR originated in a boy under two years old with tuberous sclerosis and intractable seizures. The chain recombines TRBV19 with TRBJ1-2, with TRBD1 identical over 7 bases. Sequences were derived from peripheral blood, sampled at surgery. CDR3 protein: CASSIPSTGSYGYTF. The CDR3 DNA reads as TGTGCCAGTAGTATCCCCTCGACAGGGTCCTATGGCTACACCTTC.